These 9 T cell receptor beta chains share one sample of origin, sequenced in a study of blood T cells in healthy people across ages. Primers used in a second PCR of roughly 6 to 12 cycles were a sample-barcoded 5' primer and a J-beta primer mix. TCRdb itself ran the 5' RACE reads through MiXCR, one entry per CDR3 protein. The sample shows 1.5 million to 2 million distinct CDR3 sequences, approximately 50% of them seen only once. Sequenced: blood. The receptor set was obtained from a middle-aged woman in good health.

The chain couples TRBV5-1 to TRBJ2-6; 9 bases are a match to TRBD1. The J segment lost 1 base and the V segment lost 3 bases, leaving 8 bases of the junction unmatched. This CDR3 contains 18 residues. CDR1 and CDR2 (germline): SGHRS, YFSETQ. The CDR3 reads CASSSRTGDPSGANVLTF. The DNA for the CDR3 is TGCGCCAGCAGCTCTAGGACAGGGGACCCTTCTGGGGCCAACGTCCTGACTTTC. The complete variable domain, with remaining parts taken from reference TRBV5-1 and TRBJ2-6, reads KAGVTQTPRYLIKTRGQQVTLSCSPISGHRSVSWYQQTPGQGLQFLFEYFSETQRNKGNFPGRFSGRQFSNSRSEMNVSTLELGDSALYLCASSSRTGDPSGANVLTFGAGSRLTVL.

This clonotype was counted a single time. This chain connects TRBV21-1 to TRBJ1-2. TRBV21-1 has pseudogene status. The CDR3 consists of 15 residues. The CDR3 protein is CASSKGGNSIYGYTF. In DNA, the CDR3 is TGTGCCAGCAGCAAAGGAGGAAACAGCATCTATGGCTACACCTTC.

The table lists this clonotype with a few counts. The chain employs TRBV20-1 and TRBJ2-1, with a tentative D call TRBD1 (6 bases). Germline loops: CDR1 DFQATT, CDR2 SNEGSKA (reference sequence). V was trimmed by 8 bases and J by 3 bases, leaving 26 bases between them. The CDR3 runs 17 residues. The CDR3 protein is CSLPGQSGETLYNEQFF. CDR3 sequence (DNA): TGCAGTTTACCAGGTCAATCAGGGGAAACCCTCTACAATGAGCAGTTCTTC.

This clonotype occurred a few times. The chain recombines TRBV27 with TRBJ2-3, with 11 bases aligning to TRBD2. The CDR3 length is 15 residues. Germline V gene data show CDR1 as MNHEY and CDR2 as SMNVEV (reference sequence). The V segment lost 4 bases and the J segment 5 bases; nucleotides outside the gene matches: 5. CDR3 bases: TGTGCCAGCAGTTCTGTAGCGGGGGGGGGAGATACGCAGTATTTT. This codes for CASSSVAGGGDTQYF.

This clonotype was counted at least ten times. The chain uses TRBV10-3 and TRBJ1-2; a weak D match, TRBD1 (6 bases). Trimming left V 0 bases short and J 7 bases short, with 12 bases between. CDR1 ENHRY and CDR2 SYGVKD come from the germline V gene. This CDR3 spans 14 amino acids. CDR3 nucleotide sequence: TGTGCCATCAGTGAGTCCGGGCAGGGGAGTGGCTACACCTTC. Encoded protein: CAISESGQGSGYTF.

The genes are TRBV20-1 and TRBJ1-1; D not certain. In germline, CDR1 is DFQATT, CDR2 SNEGSKA (reference sequence). This CDR3 spans 12 amino acids. Trimming took 3 bases from V and 4 from J, leaving 9 bases between them. The CDR3 here is CSASLGGTEAFF. As DNA, the CDR3 is TGCAGTGCTAGTCTGGGAGGCACTGAAGCTTTCTTT.

The gene calls are TRBV27 and TRBJ2-7; weak D call: TRBD1 (6 bases). Germline V gene data show CDR1 as MNHEY and CDR2 as SMNVEV (reference sequence). Trimming removed 5 bases at V and 4 bases at J, with 15 bases between. The CDR3 extends over 14 amino acids. CDR3 protein: CASSVKGHSYEQYF. CDR3 in DNA: TGTGCCAGCAGTGTGAAGGGACACTCATACGAGCAGTACTTC.

The V gene is TRBV5-1, the J gene TRBJ2-3; 10 bases agree with TRBD2. The CDR3 is made up of 17 amino acids. Looked up from germline, CDR1 is SGHRS and CDR2 is YFSETQ. Trimming took 6 bases from V and 0 from J; bases not matched to a gene: 10. Written as DNA, the CDR3 is TGCGCCAGCACCCCGTTAGCGGGGGGTGCTAGCACAGATACGCAGTATTTT. Amino acids: CASTPLAGGASTDTQYF.

V and J are TRBV15 and TRBJ2-1, with TRBD2 identical over 8 bases. The ends lost 0 bases at V and 6 bases at J; junction bases unmatched: 13. The CDR3 runs to 18 residues. CDR1 and CDR2 (germline): LNHNV, YYDKDF (reference sequence). The CDR3 sequence is CATSRENLRAGGSNEQFF. CDR3 in DNA: TGTGCCACCAGCAGAGAAAACCTGAGGGCGGGGGGTTCCAATGAGCAGTTCTTC.